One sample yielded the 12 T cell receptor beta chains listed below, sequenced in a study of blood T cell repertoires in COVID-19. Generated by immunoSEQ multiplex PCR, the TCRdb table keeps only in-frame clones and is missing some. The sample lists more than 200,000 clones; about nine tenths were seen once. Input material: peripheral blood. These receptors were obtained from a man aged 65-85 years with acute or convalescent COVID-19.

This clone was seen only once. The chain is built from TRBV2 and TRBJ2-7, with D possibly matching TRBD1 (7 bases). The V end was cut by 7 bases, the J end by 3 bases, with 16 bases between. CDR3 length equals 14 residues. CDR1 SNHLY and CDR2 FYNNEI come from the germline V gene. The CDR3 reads CASIMGGQYYEQYF. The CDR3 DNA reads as TGTGCCAGCATAATGGGGGGACAGTACTACGAGCAGTACTTC.

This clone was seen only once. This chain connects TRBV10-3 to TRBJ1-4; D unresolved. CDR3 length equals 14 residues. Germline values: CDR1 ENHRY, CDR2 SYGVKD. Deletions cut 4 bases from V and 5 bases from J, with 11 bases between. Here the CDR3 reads CAISGAGKNEKLFF. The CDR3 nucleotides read TGTGCCATCAGTGGGGCAGGCAAGAATGAAAAACTGTTTTTT.

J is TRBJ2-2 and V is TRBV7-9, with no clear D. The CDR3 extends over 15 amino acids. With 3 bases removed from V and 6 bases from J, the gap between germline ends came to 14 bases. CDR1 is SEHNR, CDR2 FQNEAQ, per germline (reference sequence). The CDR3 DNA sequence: TGTGCCAGCAGCTTTATACAGACCTCGGCCGGGGAGCTGTTTTTT. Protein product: CASSFIQTSAGELFF.

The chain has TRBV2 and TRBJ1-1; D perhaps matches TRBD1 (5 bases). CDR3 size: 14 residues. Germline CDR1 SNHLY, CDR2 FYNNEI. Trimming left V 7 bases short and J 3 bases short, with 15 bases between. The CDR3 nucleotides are TGTGCCAGCACTATCCGGGGGTACGACACTGAAGCTTTCTTT. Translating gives CASTIRGYDTEAFF.

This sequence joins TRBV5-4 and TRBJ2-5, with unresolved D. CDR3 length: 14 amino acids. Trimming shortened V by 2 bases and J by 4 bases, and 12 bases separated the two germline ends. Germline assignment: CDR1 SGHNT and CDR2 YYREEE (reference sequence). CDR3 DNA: TGTGCCAGCAGCTTAACGACCCGGAGAGAGACCCAGTACTTC. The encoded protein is CASSLTTRRETQYF.

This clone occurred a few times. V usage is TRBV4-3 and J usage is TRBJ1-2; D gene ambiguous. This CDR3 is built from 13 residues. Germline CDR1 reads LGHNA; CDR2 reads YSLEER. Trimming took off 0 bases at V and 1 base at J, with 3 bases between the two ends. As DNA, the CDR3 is TGCGCCAGCAGCCAAGACAGTAACTATGGCTACACCTTC. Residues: CASSQDSNYGYTF.

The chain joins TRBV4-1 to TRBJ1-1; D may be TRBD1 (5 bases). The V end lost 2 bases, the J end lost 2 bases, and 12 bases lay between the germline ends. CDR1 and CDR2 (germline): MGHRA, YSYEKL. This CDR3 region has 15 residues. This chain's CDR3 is CASSQRTPTNTEAFF. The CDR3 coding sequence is TGCGCCAGCAGCCAAAGGACACCTACAAACACTGAAGCTTTCTTT.

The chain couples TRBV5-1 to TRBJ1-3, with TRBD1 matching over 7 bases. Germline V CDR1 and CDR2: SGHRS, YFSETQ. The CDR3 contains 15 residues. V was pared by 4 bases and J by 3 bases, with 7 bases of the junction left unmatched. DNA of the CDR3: TGCGCCAGCAGCCACGGACAGGCCAATGGAAACACCATATATTTT. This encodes CASSHGQANGNTIYF.

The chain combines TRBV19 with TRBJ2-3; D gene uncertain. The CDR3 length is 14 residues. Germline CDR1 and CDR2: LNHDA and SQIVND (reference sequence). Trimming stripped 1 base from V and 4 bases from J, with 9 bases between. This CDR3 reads CASSIARRADTQYF. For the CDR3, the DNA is TGTGCCAGTAGTATAGCCCGCCGGGCAGATACGCAGTATTTT.

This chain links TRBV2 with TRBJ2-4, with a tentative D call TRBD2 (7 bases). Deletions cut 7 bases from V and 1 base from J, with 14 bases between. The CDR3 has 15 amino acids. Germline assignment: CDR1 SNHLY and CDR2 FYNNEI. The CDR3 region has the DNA TGTGCCAGCACCCTAGGGGGGGCCGCCAAAAACATTCAGTACTTC. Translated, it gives CASTLGGAAKNIQYF. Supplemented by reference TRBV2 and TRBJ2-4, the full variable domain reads EPEVTQTPSHQVTQMGQEVILRCVPISNHLYFYWYRQILGQKVEFLVSFYNNEISEKSEIFDDQFSVERPDGSNFTLKIRSTKLEDSAMYFCASTLGGAAKNIQYFGAGTRLSVL.

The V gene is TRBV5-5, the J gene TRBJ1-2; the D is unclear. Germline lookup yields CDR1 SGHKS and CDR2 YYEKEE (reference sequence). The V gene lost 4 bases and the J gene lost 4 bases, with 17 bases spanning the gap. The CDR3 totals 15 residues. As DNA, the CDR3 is TGTGCCAGCAGCCCCACCGGGATAAGGAGCTATGGCTACACCTTC. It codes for CASSPTGIRSYGYTF.

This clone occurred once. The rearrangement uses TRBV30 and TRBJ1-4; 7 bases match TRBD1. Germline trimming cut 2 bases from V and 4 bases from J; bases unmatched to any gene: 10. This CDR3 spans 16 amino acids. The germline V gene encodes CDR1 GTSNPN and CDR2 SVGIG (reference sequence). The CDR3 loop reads CAWSPPQGPINEKLFF. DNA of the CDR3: TGTGCCTGGAGTCCGCCACAGGGGCCGATTAATGAAAAACTGTTTTTT.